Following are 13 T cell receptor beta chains from one sample sequenced in a study of cytotoxic CD8 clonotypes in ibrutinib-treated CLL. Data came from immunoSEQ multiplex PCR; TCRdb stores just in-frame clones and leaves some out. The sample yields about 25,000 clones, around 85% seen once. The starting material was PBMCs, obtained after 24 months of ibrutinib treatment. These receptors came from a human donor with chronic lymphocytic leukemia.

The rearrangement links TRBV6-1 to TRBJ2-1, with D possibly being TRBD2 (6 bases). V lost 8 bases, J lost 0 bases, and 11 bases lay in between. The CDR3 is 14 amino acids. Germline lookup yields CDR1 MNHNS and CDR2 SASEGT. As DNA, the CDR3 is TGTGCCAGCTGGGCGGGGAGCTCCTACAATGAGCAGTTCTTC. Encoded protein: CASWAGSSYNEQFF.

V and J are TRBV25-1 and TRBJ1-2; D is possibly TRBD1 (5 bases). Looked up from germline, CDR1 is MGHDK and CDR2 is SYGVNS. V dropped 4 bases and J dropped 2 bases, with 11 bases sitting between them. The CDR3 loop spans 14 amino acids. For the CDR3, the DNA is TGTGCCAGCAGTGTTACCGGGACCAACTATGGCTACACCTTC. It codes for CASSVTGTNYGYTF.

This clone showed up just once. This sequence joins TRBV19 and TRBJ2-7, with TRBD1 as a possible D gene (5 bases). The CDR3 consists of 11 residues. V was cut by 5 bases and J by 3 bases, with 5 bases left in between. CDR1 and CDR2 from the germline V gene are LNHDA and SQIVND (reference sequence). CDR3 protein: CASSQGYEQYF. CDR3 in DNA: TGTGCCAGTAGTCAGGGCTACGAGCAGTACTTC.

The genes are TRBV18 and TRBJ1-3; D is unclear. The CDR3 contains 14 residues. V shed 3 bases and J shed 0 bases, with 6 bases lying between them. From germline, CDR1 is KGHSH and CDR2 LQKENI. The CDR3 is CASSPSHSGNTIYF. The CDR3, as DNA: TGTGCCAGCTCACCGTCCCACTCTGGAAACACCATATATTTT.

The J gene is TRBJ2-7, the V gene TRBV18; D possibly corresponds to TRBD1 (5 bases). The CDR3 spans 14 residues. Trimming took 6 bases from V and 3 from J, leaving 15 bases between them. Per the germline V gene, CDR1 is KGHSH and CDR2 is LQKENI. The CDR3 reads CASSREERDYEQYF. CDR3 coding DNA: TGTGCCAGCTCCAGGGAAGAAAGGGACTACGAGCAGTACTTC. Full variable domain (rest looked up from reference TRBV18 and TRBJ2-7): NAGVMQNPRHLVRRRGQEARLRCSPMKGHSHVYWYRQLPEEGLKFMVYLQKENIIDESGMPKERFSAEFPKEGPSILRIQQVVRGDSAAYFCASSREERDYEQYFGPGTRLTVT.

J is TRBJ1-5 and V is TRBV7-9; D possibly corresponds to TRBD1 (5 bases). CDR3 size: 16 residues. Trimming removed 3 bases from V and 3 bases from J, with 15 bases in between. The V gene's germline CDR1 is SEHNR and CDR2 FQNEAQ (reference sequence). The CDR3 is CASSFRAEGPNQPQHF. In DNA form, the CDR3 reads TGTGCCAGCAGCTTCCGAGCCGAGGGACCCAATCAGCCCCAGCATTTT.

The V call is TRBV28, the J call TRBJ1-2; 10 nucleotides agree with TRBD1. The CDR3 covers 16 residues. Germline V CDR1 and CDR2: MDHEN, SYDVKM. J lost 4 bases, V lost 5 bases, and 10 bases had no gene match. CDR3 sequence reads: CASSAGGQGEVYGYTF. CDR3 nucleotide sequence: TGTGCCAGCAGTGCCGGAGGACAGGGGGAAGTCTATGGCTACACCTTC.

This clone has only one observation. V is TRBV7-8 and J is TRBJ2-1; the D gene is possibly TRBD2 (5 bases). The CDR3 covers 14 residues. The V end lost 2 bases, the J end lost 10 bases, and 15 bases lay between the germline ends. Germline assignment: CDR1 SGHVS and CDR2 FQNEAQ. CDR3 bases: TGTGCCAGCAGCTTAAGTAGCGTTCTAAGCGAGCAGTTCTTC. This sequence encodes CASSLSSVLSEQFF.

The chain employs TRBV28 and TRBJ2-2; tentative D call: TRBD1 (6 bases). The CDR3 is 15 residues long. Germline values: CDR1 MDHEN, CDR2 SYDVKM. The germline V and J ends were trimmed by 7 bases and 4 bases, with 16 bases remaining between them. The CDR3 sequence: CASNTLQGATGELFF. The CDR3 DNA reads TGTGCCAGCAATACTCTACAGGGAGCCACCGGGGAGCTGTTTTTT.

V usage is TRBV6-5 and J usage is TRBJ1-1; D unclear. CDR3 length: 14 amino acids. Germline values: CDR1 MNHEY, CDR2 SVGAGI. V was pared by 5 bases and J by 5 bases, with 15 bases between. The CDR3 loop is CASSKRPRKTEAFF. The CDR3, as DNA: TGTGCCAGCAGTAAACGACCCAGAAAGACTGAAGCTTTCTTT.

The chain combines TRBV25-1 with TRBJ1-2; D possibly corresponds to TRBD1 (5 bases). CDR1 and CDR2 from the germline V gene are MGHDK and SYGVNS. Trimming removed 3 bases from V and 8 bases from J, with 16 bases in between. The CDR3 is 14 amino acids. The CDR3 region is CASSDPQTDEGYTF. The DNA for the CDR3 is TGTGCCAGCAGTGACCCCCAGACAGATGAGGGCTACACCTTC.

The chain links TRBV9 to TRBJ2-2; D uncertain. The CDR3 totals 14 residues. Per the germline V gene, CDR1 is SGDLS and CDR2 is YYNGEE. With 0 bases removed from V and 0 bases from J, the gap between germline ends came to 3 bases. CDR3 nucleotide sequence: TGTGCCAGCAGCGTAGGGACGAACACCGGGGAGCTGTTTTTT. This sequence encodes CASSVGTNTGELFF.

In its sample, this clone ranks as large. The rearrangement links TRBV28 to TRBJ1-6; 7 nucleotides agree with TRBD1. V lost 2 bases, J lost 9 bases, and 4 bases stayed unmatched. CDR1 and CDR2 from the germline V gene are MDHEN and SYDVKM. This CDR3 is 14 amino acids long. This chain's CDR3 is CASSLGTVASPLHF. Here the CDR3 DNA reads TGTGCCAGCAGTTTAGGGACAGTGGCTTCACCCCTCCACTTT.